This section outlines one TCR beta chain sequence together with its context. Its antigen is undetermined. TCRdb re-analysed the 5' RACE reads in MiXCR, keeping a single row per CDR3 protein. This sample carries roughly 110,000 distinct CDR3 sequences, around 11% of them seen once, and the ten largest clones take approximately 30%. This sample was included in a study of T-cell memory formation after mild COVID-19. The CDR3 loop spans 17 amino acids. CDR1 is MNHEY and CDR2 is SMNVEV in the germline V gene (reference sequence). Trimming took off 7 bases at V and 4 bases at J, with 24 bases between the two ends. Study results and limitations: Pre-infection memory showed some responding clones, and this suggested that cross-reactive memory joined. A balance of CD4 and CD8 characterized clones contracting day 15 to 85, whereas later expanders leaned CD4+. CD8+ contracting clones occupied EMRA, while CD4+ ones occupied mainly CM and EM.

Sequences were obtained from PBMCs or a T cell subset sorted from them (not recorded which). The rearrangement links TRBV27 to TRBJ2-3, with D maybe TRBD2 (7 bases). The clonotype originates from an adult woman who had mild COVID-19 (a few samples of this study predate the infection). Cell type and time point are not known. The CDR3 loop reads CASIATGGGRIADTQYF. The CDR3, as DNA: TGTGCCAGCATCGCGACCGGGGGCGGGAGAATCGCAGATACGCAGTATTTT.